The source of this T cell receptor (beta chain) is a study of cytomegalovirus exposure and HLA in healthy donors. The study's findings and limits: Only CMV serostatus was available as immune exposure information. Later analysis indicated greater clonal expansion among HLA-associated TCR beta chains than among equally common other chains.

CDR1 and CDR2 (germline): SGDLS, YYNGEE. With 0 bases clipped from V and 6 bases from J, the junction kept 2 bases outside the gene matches. The CDR3 totals 13 residues. As for this clone: Its cognate antigen is unknown.

PCR was performed using 60 Vbeta and 13 Jbeta primers. Profiled with immunoSEQ multiplex PCR; TCRdb holds only in-frame clones, not every one. This sample has 90,000 to 120,000 clones, with around four fifths found just once. The chain carries TRBV9 and TRBJ1-2; 7 bases map to TRBD1. The clonotype comes from a man younger than 40 in good health and CMV-seronegative. Specimen: PBMCs. The CDR3: CASSVDTGDGYTF. The CDR3 DNA reads TGTGCCAGCAGCGTAGATACAGGGGATGGCTACACCTTC.